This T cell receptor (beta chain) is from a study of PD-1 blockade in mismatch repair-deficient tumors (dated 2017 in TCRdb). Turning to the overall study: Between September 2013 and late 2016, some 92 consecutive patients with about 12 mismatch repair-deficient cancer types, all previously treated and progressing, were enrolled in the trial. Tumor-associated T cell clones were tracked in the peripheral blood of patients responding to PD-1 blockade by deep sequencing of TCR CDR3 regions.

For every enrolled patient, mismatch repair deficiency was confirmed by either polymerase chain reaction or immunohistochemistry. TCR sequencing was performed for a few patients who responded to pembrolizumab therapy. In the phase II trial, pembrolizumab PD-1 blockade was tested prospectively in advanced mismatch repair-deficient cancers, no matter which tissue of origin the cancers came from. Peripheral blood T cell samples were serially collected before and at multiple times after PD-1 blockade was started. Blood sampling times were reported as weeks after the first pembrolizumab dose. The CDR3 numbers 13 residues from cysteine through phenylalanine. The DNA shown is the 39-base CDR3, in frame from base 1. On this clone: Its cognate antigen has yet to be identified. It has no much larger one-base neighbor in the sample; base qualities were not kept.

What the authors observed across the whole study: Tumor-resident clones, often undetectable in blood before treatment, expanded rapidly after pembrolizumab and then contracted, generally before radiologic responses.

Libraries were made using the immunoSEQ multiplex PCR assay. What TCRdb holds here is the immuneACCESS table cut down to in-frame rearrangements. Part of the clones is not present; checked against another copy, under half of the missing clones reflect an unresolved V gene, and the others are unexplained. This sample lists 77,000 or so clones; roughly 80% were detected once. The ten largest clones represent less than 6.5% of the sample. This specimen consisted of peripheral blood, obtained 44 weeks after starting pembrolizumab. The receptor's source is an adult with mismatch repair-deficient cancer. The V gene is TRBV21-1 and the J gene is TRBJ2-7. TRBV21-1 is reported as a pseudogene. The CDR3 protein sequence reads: CASSKPKGYEQYF. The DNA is TGTGCCAGCAGCAAACCCAAAGGCTACGAGCAGTACTTC.